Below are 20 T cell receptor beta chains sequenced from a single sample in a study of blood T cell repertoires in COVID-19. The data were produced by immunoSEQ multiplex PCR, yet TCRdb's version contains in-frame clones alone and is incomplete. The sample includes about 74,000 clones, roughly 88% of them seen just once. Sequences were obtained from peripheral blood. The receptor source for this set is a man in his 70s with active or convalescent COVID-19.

The CDR3 nucleotides read TGTGCCAGCAGCTTAGGAACAGGGGAAGAGACCCAGTACTTC. Amino acids: CASSLGTGEETQYF. V is TRBV11-2 and J is TRBJ2-5, with TRBD1 matching over 7 bases. V was pared by 1 base and J by 3 bases, with 2 bases of the junction left unmatched. CDR3 size: 14 residues. Germline V gene sequence: CDR1 SGHAT, CDR2 FQNNGV.

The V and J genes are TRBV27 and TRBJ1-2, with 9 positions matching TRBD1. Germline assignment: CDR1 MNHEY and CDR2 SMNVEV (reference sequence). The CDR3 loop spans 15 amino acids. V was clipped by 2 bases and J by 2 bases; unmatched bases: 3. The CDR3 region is CASSLIGQGNYGYTF. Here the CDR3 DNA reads TGTGCCAGCAGTTTAATAGGACAGGGGAACTATGGCTACACCTTC.

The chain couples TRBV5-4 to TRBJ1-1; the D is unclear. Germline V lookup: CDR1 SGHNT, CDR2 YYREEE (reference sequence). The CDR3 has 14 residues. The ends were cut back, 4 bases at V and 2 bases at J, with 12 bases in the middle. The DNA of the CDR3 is TGTGCCAGCAGCCAACAGCCAATAAACACTGAAGCTTTCTTT. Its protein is CASSQQPINTEAFF.

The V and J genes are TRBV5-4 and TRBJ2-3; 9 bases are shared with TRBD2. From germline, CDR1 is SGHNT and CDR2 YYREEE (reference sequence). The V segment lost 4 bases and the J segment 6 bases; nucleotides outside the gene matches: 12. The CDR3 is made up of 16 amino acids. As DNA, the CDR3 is TGTGCCAGCAGCCCGGGACTAGCCCCGGGCGCGGATACGCAGTATTTT. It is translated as CASSPGLAPGADTQYF.

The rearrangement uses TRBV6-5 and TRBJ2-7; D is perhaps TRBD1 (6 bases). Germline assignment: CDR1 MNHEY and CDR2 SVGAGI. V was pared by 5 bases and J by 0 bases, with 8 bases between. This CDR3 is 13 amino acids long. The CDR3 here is CASSRTVSYEQYF. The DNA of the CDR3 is TGTGCCAGCAGTAGGACAGTCTCCTACGAGCAGTACTTC.

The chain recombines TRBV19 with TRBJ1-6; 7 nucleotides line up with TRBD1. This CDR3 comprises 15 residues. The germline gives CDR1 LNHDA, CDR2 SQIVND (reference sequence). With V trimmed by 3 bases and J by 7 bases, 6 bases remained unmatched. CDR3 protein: CASSITGVWNSPLHF. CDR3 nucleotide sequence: TGTGCCAGTAGTATTACAGGGGTCTGGAATTCACCCCTCCACTTT. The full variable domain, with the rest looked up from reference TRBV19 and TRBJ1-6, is DGGITQSPKYLFRKEGQNVTLSCEQNLNHDAMYWYRQDPGQGLRLIYYSQIVNDFQKGDIAEGYSVSREKKESFPLTVTSAQKNPTAFYLCASSITGVWNSPLHFGNGTRLTVT.

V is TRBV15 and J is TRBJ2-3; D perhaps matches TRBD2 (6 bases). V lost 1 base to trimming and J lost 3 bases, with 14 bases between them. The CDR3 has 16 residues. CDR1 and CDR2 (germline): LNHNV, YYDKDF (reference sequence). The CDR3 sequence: CATSRGVGSGTDTQYF. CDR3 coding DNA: TGTGCCACCAGCAGAGGGGTCGGGAGTGGGACAGATACGCAGTATTTT. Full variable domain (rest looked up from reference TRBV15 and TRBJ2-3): DAMVIQNPRYQVTQFGKPVTLSCSQTLNHNVMYWYQQKSSQAPKLLFHYYDKDFNNEADTPDNFQSRRPNTSFCFLDIRSPGLGDTAMYLCATSRGVGSGTDTQYFGPGTRLTVL.

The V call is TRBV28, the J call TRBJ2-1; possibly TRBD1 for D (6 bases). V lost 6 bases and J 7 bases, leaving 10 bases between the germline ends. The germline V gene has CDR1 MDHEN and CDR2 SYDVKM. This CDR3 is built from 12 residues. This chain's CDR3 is CASSSGVNEQFF. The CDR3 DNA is TGTGCCAGCAGCTCAGGGGTAAATGAGCAGTTCTTC.

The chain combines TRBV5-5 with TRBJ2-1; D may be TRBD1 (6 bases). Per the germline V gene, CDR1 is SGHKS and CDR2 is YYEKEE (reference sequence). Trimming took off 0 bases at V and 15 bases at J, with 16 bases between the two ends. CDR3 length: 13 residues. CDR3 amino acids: CASSLGGDDRSFF. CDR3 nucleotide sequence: TGTGCCAGCAGCTTGGGGGGTGACGACAGGTCGTTCTTC.

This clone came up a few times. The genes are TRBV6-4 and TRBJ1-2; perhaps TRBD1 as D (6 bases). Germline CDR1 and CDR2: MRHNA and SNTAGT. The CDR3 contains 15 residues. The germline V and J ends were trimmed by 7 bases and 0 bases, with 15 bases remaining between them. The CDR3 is CASKEWDTPNYGYTF. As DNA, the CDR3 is TGTGCCAGCAAGGAGTGGGACACTCCTAACTATGGCTACACCTTC.

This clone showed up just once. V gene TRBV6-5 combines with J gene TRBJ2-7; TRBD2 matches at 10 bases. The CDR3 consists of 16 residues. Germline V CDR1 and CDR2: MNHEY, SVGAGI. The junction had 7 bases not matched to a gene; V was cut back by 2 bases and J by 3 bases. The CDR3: CASSYHSSGSGYEQYF. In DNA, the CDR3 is TGTGCCAGCAGTTACCATTCTAGCGGGAGTGGCTACGAGCAGTACTTC.

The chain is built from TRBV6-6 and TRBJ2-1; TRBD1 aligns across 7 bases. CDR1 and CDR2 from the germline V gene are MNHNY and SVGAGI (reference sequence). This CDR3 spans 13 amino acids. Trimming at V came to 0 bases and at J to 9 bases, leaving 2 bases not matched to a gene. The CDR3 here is CASSYSRGLEQFF. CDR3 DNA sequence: TGTGCCAGCAGTTACTCGAGGGGGCTTGAGCAGTTCTTC.

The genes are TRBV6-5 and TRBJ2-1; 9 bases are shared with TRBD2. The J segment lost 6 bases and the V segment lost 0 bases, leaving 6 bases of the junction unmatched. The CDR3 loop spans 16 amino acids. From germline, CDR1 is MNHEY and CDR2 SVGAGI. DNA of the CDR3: TGTGCCAGCAGTTACTCGAAAGCGGGGGGCCTCAATGAGCAGTTCTTC. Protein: CASSYSKAGGLNEQFF.

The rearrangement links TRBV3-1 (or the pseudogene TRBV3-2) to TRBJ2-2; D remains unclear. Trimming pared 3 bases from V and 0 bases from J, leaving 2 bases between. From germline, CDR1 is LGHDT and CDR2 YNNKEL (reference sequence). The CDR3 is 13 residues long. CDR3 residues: CASSHTNTGELFF. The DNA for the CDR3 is TGTGCCAGCAGCCACACGAACACCGGGGAGCTGTTTTTT.

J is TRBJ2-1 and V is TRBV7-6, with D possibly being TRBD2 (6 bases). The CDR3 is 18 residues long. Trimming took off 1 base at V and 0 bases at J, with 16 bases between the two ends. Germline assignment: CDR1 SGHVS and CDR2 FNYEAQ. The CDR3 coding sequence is TGTGCCAGCAGCTTAGGCGGGGTTAAAACAAGCTCCTACAATGAGCAGTTCTTC. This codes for CASSLGGVKTSSYNEQFF.

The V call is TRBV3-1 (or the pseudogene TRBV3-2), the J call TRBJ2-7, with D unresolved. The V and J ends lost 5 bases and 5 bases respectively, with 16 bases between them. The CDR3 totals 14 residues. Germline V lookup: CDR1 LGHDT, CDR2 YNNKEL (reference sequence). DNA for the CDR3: TGTGCCAGCAGCACCCGACTCTTTCCTAACGAGCAGTACTTC. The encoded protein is CASSTRLFPNEQYF.

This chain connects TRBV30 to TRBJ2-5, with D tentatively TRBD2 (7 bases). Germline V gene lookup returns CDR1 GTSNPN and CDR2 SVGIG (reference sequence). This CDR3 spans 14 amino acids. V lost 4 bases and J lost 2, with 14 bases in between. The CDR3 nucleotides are TGTGCCTGGAAAGGGGGGGCCGAGCAAGAGACCCAGTACTTC. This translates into CAWKGGAEQETQYF.

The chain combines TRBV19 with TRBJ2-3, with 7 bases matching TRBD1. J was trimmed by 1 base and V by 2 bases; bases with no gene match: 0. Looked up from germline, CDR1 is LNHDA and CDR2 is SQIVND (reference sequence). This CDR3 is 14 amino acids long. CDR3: CASSIQGGTDTQYF. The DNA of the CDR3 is TGTGCCAGTAGTATACAGGGGGGCACAGATACGCAGTATTTT.

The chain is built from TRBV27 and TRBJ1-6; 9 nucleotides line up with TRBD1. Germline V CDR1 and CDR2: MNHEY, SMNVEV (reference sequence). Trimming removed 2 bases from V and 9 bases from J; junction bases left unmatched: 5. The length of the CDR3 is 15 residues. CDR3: CASSLTTGGLSPLHF. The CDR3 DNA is TGTGCCAGCAGTTTAACTACAGGGGGCCTTTCACCCCTCCACTTT.

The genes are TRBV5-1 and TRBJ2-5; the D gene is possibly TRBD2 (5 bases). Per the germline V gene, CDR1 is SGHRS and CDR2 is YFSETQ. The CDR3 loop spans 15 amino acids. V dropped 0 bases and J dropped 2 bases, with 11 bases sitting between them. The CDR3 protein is CASSLAGWGQETQYF. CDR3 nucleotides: TGCGCCAGCAGCTTGGCGGGGTGGGGACAAGAGACCCAGTACTTC.